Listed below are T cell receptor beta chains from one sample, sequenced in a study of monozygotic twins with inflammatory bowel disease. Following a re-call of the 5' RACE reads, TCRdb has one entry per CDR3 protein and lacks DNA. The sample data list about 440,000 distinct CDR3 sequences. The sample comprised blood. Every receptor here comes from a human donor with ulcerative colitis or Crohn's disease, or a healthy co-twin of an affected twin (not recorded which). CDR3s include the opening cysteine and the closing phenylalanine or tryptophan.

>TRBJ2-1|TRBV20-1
CSAREFERFTNNEQFF
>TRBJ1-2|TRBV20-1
CSASPGRESGYGYTF
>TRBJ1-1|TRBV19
CASNVAGNTEAFF
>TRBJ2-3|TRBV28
CASSFEAGLRADTQYF
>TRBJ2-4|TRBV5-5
CASSLVQASNIQYF
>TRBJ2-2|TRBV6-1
CASSEGIGLNTGELFF
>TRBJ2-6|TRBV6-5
CASSYSKGDGANVLTF
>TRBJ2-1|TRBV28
CASSPGLVGSYNEQFF
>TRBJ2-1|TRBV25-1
CASSDVGDYNEQFF
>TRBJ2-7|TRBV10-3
CAISERGNSYEQYF
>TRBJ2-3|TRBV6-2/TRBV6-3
CASSYSSVGADTQYF
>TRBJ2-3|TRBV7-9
CASSLIGGGTDTQYF
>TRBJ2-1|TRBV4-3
CASSQGGLAAYNEQFF
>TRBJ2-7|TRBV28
CASNQGQGNEQYF
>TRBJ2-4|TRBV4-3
CASSQSARSAKNIQYF
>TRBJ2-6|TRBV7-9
CASSLLGQPNVLTF
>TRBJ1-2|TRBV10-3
CAIAGQGYGYTF
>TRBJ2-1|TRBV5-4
CASSYPGTPQFF
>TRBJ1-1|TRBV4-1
CASSQAVTRVNTEAFF
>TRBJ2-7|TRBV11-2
CASSPNAQGYEQYF
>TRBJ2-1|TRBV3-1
CASGNRAHYNEQFF
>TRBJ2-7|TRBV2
CASRERGGSYEQYF
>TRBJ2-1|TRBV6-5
CASSYGGGPFQEQFF
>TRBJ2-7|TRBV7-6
CASSLLPGTYEQYF
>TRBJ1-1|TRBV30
CAWSRLTEAFF
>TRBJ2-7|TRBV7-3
CASSNWGGNEQYF
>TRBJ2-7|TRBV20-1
CSPKGGLASPYEQYF